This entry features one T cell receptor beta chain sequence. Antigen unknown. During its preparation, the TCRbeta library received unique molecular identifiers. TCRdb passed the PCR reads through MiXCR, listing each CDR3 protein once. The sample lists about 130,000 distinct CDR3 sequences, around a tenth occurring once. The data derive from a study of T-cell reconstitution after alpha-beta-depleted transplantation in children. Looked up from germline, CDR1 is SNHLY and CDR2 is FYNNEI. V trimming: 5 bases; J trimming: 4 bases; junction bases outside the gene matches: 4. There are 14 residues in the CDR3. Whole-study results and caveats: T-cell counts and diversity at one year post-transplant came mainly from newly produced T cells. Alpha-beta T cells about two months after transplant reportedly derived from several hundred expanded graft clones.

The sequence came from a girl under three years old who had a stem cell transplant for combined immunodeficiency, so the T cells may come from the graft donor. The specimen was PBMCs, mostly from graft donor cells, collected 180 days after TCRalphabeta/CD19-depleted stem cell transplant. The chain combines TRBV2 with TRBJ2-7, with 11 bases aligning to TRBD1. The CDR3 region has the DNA TGTGCCAGCAGTACCGGACAGGGGGCATACGAGCAGTACTTC. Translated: CASSTGQGAYEQYF.